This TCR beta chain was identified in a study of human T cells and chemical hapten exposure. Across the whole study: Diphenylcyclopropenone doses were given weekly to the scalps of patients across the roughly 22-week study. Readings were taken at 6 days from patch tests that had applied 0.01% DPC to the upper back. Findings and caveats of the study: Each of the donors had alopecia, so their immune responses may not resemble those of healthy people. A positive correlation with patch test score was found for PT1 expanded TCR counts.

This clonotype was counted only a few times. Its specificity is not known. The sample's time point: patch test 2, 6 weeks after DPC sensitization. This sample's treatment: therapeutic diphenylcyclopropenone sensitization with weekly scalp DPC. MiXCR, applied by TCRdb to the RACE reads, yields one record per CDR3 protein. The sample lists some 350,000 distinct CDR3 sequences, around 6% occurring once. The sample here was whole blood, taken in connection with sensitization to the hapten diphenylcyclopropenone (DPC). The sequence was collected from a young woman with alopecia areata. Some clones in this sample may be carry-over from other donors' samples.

DNA for the CDR3: TGTGCCAGCAGTTACCGTCCGGCTAACTATGGCTACACCTTC. Translation: CASSYRPANYGYTF. J is TRBJ1-2 and V is TRBV6-2 or TRBV6-3; D not resolved. Germline lookup yields CDR1 MNHEY and CDR2 SVGEGT. V was cut by 2 bases and J by 0 bases, with 7 bases left in between. The CDR3 has 14 residues.